This TCR beta chain was retrieved from a study of blood T cell repertoires in COVID-19. Study background: Some COVID-19 samples were acute and others convalescent; all came from the United States, Italy and Spain. PBMCs, B-cell-depleted T cells, or T cells were the source of the cDNA or gDNA that made up the material.

Authors' methods: Amplification of reference gene primers provided the estimated nucleated cell counts. Clones were read by immunoSEQ multiplex PCR, and TCRdb kept only the in-frame ones, dropping some. The V and J calls and the clone size are those of that table, but D and trimming were determined from the DNA. The sample lists 100,000 or so clones; 85% to 90% were seen once. CDR1 is SGHRS, CDR2 YFSETQ, per germline. J lost 3 bases, V lost 0 bases, and 6 bases had no gene match. The CDR3 consists of 17 residues. This TCR came from a human donor in a cohort sampled during active COVID-19. Sequenced input: peripheral blood. The chain couples TRBV5-1 to TRBJ2-5; the match to TRBD2 covers 12 bases. The CDR3 protein is CASSLGGSSGREETQYF. The CDR3 region has the DNA TGCGCCAGCAGCTTGGGTGGATCTAGCGGGAGGGAAGAGACCCAGTACTTC.